This T cell receptor beta chain was captured by sequencing in a study of T cells in Graves' hyperthyroidism and ophthalmopathy. As for the study in general: Peripheral blood was acquired at first diagnosis, ahead of any therapy whatsoever. Whole-study results and caveats: Model predictions of ophthalmopathy came a median around 7.1 months before onset.

This CDR3 spans 13 amino acids. Trimming cost V 3 bases and J 1 base, with 9 bases left between them. Germline V CDR1 and CDR2: GTSNPN, SVGIG (reference sequence). This clonotype was recorded at least ten times. Its antigen is undetermined. RNA transcripts were the template for amplifying TCR beta CDR3 regions. TCR CDR3 underwent first-round RT-PCR with the HTBI primer set. TCRdb re-analysed the multiplex PCR reads in MiXCR, keeping a single row per CDR3 protein. The sample shows hundreds of thousands of distinct CDR3 sequences, about 20% of them seen only once. Clinical Activity Scores of at least 3, NOSPECS grades of at least 4 and durations under 3 months characterized ophthalmopathy patients.

Sequencing was carried out using blood. The chain joins TRBV30 to TRBJ1-1; a possible D gene is TRBD1 (6 bases). The TCR comes from a man aged 25 to 45 with Graves' ophthalmopathy. In nucleotides, the CDR3 is TGTGCCTGGAGCGGGGGCCAGAACACTGAAGCTTTCTTT. Residues: CAWSGGQNTEAFF.